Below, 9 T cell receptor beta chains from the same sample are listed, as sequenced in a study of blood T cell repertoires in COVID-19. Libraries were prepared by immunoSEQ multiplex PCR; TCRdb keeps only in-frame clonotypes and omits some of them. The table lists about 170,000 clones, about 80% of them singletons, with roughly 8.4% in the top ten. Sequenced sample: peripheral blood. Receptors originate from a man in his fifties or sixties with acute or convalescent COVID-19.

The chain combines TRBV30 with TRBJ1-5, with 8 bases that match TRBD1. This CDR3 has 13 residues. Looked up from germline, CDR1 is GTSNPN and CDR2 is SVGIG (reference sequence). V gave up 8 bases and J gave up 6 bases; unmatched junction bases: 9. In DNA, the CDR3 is TGTGCCGGAGGTACAGGGGGTGTTCAGCCCCAGCATTTT. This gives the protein CAGGTGGVQPQHF. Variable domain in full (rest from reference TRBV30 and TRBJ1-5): SQTIHQWPATLVQPVGSPLSLECTVEGTSNPNLYWYRQAAGRGLQLLFYSVGIGQISSEVPQNLSASRPQDRQFILSSKKLLLSDSGFYLCAGGTGGVQPQHFGDGTRLSIL.

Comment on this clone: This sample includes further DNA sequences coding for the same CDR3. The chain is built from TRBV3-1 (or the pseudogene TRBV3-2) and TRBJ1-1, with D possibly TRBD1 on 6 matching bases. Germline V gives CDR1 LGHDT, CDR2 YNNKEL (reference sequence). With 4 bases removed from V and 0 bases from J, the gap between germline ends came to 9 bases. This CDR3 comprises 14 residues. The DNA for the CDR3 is TGTGCCAGCAGCCCGGGACACTTGAACACTGAAGCTTTCTTT. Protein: CASSPGHLNTEAFF.

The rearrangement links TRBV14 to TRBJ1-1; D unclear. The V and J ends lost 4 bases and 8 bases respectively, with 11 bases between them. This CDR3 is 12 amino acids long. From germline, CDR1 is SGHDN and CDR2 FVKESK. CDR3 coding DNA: TGTGCCAGCAGCCTGAGCCGCGGGGAAGCTTTCTTT. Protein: CASSLSRGEAFF.

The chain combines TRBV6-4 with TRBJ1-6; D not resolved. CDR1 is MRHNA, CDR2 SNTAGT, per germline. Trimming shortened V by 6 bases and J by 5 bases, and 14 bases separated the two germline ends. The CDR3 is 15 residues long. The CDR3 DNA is TGTGCCAGCAGCGTCCCCGGGATCCATAATTCACCCCTCCACTTT. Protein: CASSVPGIHNSPLHF.

For the CDR3, the DNA is TGTGCCAGCAGTGAACTCCGGGGCTACACCTTC. It yields the protein CASSELRGYTF. The rearrangement joins TRBV6-1 to TRBJ1-2; D remains unclear. This CDR3 comprises 11 residues. V lost 2 bases, J lost 8 bases, and 6 bases lay in between. CDR1 is MNHNS and CDR2 is SASEGT in the germline V gene.

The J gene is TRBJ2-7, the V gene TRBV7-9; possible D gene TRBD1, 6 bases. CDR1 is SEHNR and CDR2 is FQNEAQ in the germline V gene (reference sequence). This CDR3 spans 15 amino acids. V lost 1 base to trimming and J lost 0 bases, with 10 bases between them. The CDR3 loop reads CASSLGGLPSYEQYF. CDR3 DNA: TGTGCCAGCAGCTTAGGGGGGCTTCCCTCCTACGAGCAGTACTTC.

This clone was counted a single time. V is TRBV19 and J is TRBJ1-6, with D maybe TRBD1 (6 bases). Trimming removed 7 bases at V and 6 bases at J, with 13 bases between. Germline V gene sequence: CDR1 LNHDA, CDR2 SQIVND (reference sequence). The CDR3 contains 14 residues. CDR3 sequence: CASNPGVSNSPLHF. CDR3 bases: TGTGCCAGTAACCCAGGGGTCTCTAATTCACCCCTCCACTTT.

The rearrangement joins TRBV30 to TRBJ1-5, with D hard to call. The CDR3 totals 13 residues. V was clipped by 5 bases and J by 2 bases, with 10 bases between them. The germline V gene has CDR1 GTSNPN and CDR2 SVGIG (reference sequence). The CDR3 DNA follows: TGTGCCTGGGGCTGGGAGGGCAATCAGCCCCAGCATTTT. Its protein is CAWGWEGNQPQHF. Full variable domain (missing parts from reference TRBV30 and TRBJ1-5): SQTIHQWPATLVQPVGSPLSLECTVEGTSNPNLYWYRQAAGRGLQLLFYSVGIGQISSEVPQNLSASRPQDRQFILSSKKLLLSDSGFYLCAWGWEGNQPQHFGDGTRLSIL.

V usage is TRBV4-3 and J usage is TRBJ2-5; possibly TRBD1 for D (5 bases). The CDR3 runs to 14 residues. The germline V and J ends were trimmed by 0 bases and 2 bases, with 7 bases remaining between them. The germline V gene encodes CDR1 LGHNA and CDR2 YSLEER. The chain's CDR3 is CASSQDNRQETQYF. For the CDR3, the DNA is TGCGCCAGCAGCCAAGATAACAGGCAAGAGACCCAGTACTTC.